The entry that follows covers one T cell receptor (beta chain) sequence. The sample comes from a study of blood T cell repertoires in COVID-19. Overall study context: Donors in the United States, Italy and Spain gave samples during acute or convalescent COVID-19. PBMCs, B-cell-depleted T cells, or T cells provided the cDNA or gDNA that made up the material.

From germline, CDR1 is SGHDN and CDR2 FVKESK. This CDR3 spans 17 amino acids. V lost 5 bases, J lost 0 bases, and 8 bases stayed unmatched. In the original analysis: The authors estimated nucleated cell counts from reference gene primer amplification. TCRdb's table, derived via immunoSEQ multiplex PCR, lists solely in-frame clones and lacks some. The DNA was the basis for D and trimming; V, J and clone size are from that table. The data contain some 120,000 clones, approximately 81% of them singletons. The chain couples TRBV14 to TRBJ2-3; 10 bases line up with TRBD2. The TCR comes from a man in his 60s with acute or convalescent COVID-19. Sequenced material: peripheral blood. The CDR3 sequence: CASSFRASGRSTDTQYF. CDR3 DNA: TGTGCCAGCAGCTTTCGGGCTAGCGGGAGAAGCACAGATACGCAGTATTTT.